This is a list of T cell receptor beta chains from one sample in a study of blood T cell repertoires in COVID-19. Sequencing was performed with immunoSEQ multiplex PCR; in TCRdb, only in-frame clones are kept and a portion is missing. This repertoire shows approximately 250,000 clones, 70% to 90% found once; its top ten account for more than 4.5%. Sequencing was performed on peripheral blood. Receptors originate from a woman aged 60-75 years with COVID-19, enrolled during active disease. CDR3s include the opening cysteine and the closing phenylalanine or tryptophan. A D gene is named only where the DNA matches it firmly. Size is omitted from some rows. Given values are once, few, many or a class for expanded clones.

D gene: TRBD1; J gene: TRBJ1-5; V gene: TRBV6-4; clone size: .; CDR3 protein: CASSEGTGSEPQHF; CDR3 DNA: TGTGCCAGCAGTGAAGGGACAGGGAGTGAGCCCCAGCATTTT
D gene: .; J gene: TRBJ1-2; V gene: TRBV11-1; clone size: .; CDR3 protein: CASSLVSMGGYTF; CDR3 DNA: TGTGCCAGCAGCTTAGTCTCGATGGGCGGCTACACCTTC
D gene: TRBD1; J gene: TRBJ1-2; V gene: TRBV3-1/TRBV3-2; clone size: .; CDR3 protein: CASSLRAANRGGYTF; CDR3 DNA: TGTGCCAGCAGCCTCCGGGCGGCGAACAGGGGGGGCTACACCTTC
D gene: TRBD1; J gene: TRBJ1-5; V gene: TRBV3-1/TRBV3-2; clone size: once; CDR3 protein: CASSTGTDNQPQHF; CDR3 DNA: TGTGCCAGCAGCACCGGGACAGACAATCAGCCCCAGCATTTT
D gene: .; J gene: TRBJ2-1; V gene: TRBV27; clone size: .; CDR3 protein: CASSLPGHTYNEQFF; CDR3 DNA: TGTGCCAGCAGTCTGCCGGGACACACATACAATGAGCAGTTCTTC
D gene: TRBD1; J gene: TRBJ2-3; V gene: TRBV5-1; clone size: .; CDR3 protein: CASSLTTGGGLGTQYF; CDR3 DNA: TGCGCCAGCAGCTTGACTACAGGGGGCGGGTTAGGTACGCAGTATTTT
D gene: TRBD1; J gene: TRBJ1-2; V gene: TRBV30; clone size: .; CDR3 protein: CAWNRGPNYGYTF; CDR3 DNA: TGTGCCTGGAACAGGGGTCCTAACTATGGCTACACCTTC
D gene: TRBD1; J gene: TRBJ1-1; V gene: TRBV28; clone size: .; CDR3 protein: CASTTGVGEAFF; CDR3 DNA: TGTGCCAGCACAACAGGGGTGGGTGAAGCTTTCTTT
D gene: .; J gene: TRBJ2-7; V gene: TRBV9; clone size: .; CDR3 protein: CASSVAPTQAYEQYF; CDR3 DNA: TGTGCCAGCAGCGTAGCTCCAACCCAGGCCTACGAGCAGTACTTC
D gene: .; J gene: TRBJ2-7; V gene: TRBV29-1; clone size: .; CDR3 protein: CSVADNAYEQYF; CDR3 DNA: TGCAGCGTTGCGGACAACGCTTACGAGCAGTACTTC
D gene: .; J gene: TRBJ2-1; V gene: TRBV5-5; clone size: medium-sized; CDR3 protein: CASSLGASSYEQFF; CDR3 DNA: TGTGCCAGCAGCTTGGGTGCTAGCTCGTATGAGCAGTTCTTC
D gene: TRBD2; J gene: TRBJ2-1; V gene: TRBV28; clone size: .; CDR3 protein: CASSSGREQFF; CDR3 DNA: TGTGCCAGCAGCAGCGGGAGAGAGCAGTTCTTC
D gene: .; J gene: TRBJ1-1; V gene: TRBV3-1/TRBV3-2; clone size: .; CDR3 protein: CASSQKRGGTGNTEAFF; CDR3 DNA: TGTGCCAGCAGCCAAAAACGGGGCGGGACGGGGAACACTGAAGCTTTCTTT
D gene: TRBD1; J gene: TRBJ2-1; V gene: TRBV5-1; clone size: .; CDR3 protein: CASSEGQGNYNEQFF; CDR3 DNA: TGCGCCAGCAGCGAGGGACAGGGGAACTACAATGAGCAGTTCTTC
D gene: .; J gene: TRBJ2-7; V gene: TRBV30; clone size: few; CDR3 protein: CAWRGTQESF; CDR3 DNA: TGTGCCTGGCGGGGGACCCAAGAGTCCTTC
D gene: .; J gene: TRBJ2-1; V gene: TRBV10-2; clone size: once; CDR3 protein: CASIEGGQGIHNEQFF; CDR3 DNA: TGCGCCAGCATCGAGGGTGGGCAGGGGATCCACAATGAGCAGTTCTTC
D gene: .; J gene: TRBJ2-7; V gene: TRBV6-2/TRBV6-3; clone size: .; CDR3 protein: CASSYSRQVSYEQYF; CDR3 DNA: TGTGCCAGCAGTTACTCTCGACAGGTGAGCTACGAGCAGTACTTC
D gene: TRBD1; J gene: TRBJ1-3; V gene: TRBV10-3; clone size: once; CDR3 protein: CAIQTGNAGNTIYF; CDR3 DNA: TGTGCCATCCAGACAGGGAACGCTGGAAACACCATATATTTT
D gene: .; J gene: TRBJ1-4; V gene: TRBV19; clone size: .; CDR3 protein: CASSMRPATNEKLFF; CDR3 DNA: TGTGCCAGTAGTATGCGGCCAGCAACTAATGAAAAACTGTTTTTT
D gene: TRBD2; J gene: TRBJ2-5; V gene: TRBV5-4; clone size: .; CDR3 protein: CASSDPTSGRETQYF; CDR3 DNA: TGTGCCAGCAGCGACCCGACTAGCGGGAGGGAGACCCAGTACTTC
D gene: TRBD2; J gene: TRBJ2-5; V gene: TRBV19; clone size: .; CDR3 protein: CASSRPHSGRLETQYF; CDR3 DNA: TGTGCCAGTAGTCGCCCCCATAGCGGGAGGCTTGAGACCCAGTACTTC
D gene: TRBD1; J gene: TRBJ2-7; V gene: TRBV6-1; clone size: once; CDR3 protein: CASSEPGTGTYEQYF; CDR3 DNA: TGTGCCAGCAGTGAACCAGGGACAGGCACCTACGAGCAGTACTTC
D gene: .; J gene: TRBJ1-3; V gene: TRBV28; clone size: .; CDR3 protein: CASSSRLDGLGNTIYF; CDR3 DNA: TGTGCCAGCAGTTCGCGGCTGGACGGACTTGGAAACACCATATATTTT
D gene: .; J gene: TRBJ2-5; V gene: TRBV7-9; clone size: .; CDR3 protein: CASSLTTLGGETQYF; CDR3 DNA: TGTGCCAGCAGCTTAACCACCTTAGGGGGAGAGACCCAGTACTTC
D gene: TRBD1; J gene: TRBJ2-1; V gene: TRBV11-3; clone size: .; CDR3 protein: CASAPSGTGVSYNEQFF; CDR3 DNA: TGTGCCAGCGCACCCAGCGGGACAGGGGTATCCTACAATGAGCAGTTCTTC
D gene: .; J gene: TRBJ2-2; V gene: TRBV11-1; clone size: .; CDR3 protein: CASSSTGPGELFF; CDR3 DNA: TGTGCCAGCAGCTCGACAGGTCCCGGGGAGCTGTTTTTT
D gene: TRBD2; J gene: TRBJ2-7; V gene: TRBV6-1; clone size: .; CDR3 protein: CASRSHLAGDYEQYF; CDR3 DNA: TGTGCCAGCAGATCCCACCTAGCGGGAGACTACGAGCAGTACTTC
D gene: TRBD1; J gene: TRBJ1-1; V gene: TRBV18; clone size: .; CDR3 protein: CASSLRQGRTEAFF; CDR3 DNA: TGTGCCAGCTCTCTTCGACAGGGGAGAACTGAAGCTTTCTTT
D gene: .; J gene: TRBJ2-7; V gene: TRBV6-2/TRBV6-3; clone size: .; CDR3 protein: CASSTSPLLARAYEQYF; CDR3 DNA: TGTGCCAGCAGTACCTCCCCTCTCTTAGCCAGGGCCTACGAGCAGTACTTC
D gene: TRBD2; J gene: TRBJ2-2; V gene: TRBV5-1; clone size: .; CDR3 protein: CASSPRGGATGELFF; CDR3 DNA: TGCGCCAGCAGCCCCCGGGGAGGGGCGACCGGGGAGCTGTTTTTT
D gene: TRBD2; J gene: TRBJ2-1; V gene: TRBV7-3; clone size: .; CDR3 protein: CASSPRTSGRSYNEQFF; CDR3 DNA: TGTGCCAGCAGCCCCCGGACTAGCGGGAGGTCCTACAATGAGCAGTTCTTC
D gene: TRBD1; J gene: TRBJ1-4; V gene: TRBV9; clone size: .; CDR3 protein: CASSGGDRISNEKLFF; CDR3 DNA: TGTGCCAGCAGCGGGGGGGACAGGATCTCTAATGAAAAACTGTTTTTT
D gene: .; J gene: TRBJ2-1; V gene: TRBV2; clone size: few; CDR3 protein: CASSESLERGNEQFF; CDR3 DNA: TGTGCCAGCAGTGAAAGTCTGGAGCGAGGCAATGAGCAGTTCTTC
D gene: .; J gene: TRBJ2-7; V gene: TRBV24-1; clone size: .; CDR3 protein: CATSDSGTYEQYF; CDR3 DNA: TGTGCCACCAGTGATTCCGGGACCTACGAGCAGTACTTC
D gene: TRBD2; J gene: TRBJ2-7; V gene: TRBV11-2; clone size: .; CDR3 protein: CASSLALAGSYEQYF; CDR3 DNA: TGTGCCAGCAGCTTAGCACTAGCGGGGTCCTACGAGCAGTACTTC
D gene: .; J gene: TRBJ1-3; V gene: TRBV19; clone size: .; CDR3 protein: CASSIGRLGNTIYF; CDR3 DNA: TGTGCCAGTAGTATTGGCAGGCTTGGAAACACCATATATTTT
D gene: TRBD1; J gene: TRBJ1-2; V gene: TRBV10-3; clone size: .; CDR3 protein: CAISDGAGGPDYGYTF; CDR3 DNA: TGTGCCATCAGTGACGGGGCAGGGGGTCCCGACTATGGCTACACCTTC